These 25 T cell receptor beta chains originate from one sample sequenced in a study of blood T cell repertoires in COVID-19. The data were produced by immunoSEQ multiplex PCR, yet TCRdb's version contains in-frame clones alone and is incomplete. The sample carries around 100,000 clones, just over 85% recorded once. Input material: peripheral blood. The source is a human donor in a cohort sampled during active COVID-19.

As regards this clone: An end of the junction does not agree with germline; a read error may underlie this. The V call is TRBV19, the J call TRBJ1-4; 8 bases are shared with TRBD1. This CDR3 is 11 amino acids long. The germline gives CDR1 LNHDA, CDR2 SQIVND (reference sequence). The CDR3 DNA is TGTGCCAGTAGTATCGGGACAGGTCACTATTTT. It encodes CASSIGTGHYF.

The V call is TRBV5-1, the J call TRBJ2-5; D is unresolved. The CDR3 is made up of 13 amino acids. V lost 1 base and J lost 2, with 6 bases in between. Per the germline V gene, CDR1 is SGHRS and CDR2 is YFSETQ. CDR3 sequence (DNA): TGCGCCAGCAGCTTGTCCGGTCAAGAGACCCAGTACTTC. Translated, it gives CASSLSGQETQYF.

The CDR3 nucleotides read TGCGCCAGCGCCCCGGGACAGTCAATTTACGAGCAGTACTTC. This gives the protein CASAPGQSIYEQYF. This chain connects TRBV5-1 to TRBJ2-7, with 7 bases fitting TRBD1. The CDR3 is made up of 14 amino acids. J lost 4 bases, V lost 7 bases, and 11 bases had no gene match. Germline loops: CDR1 SGHRS, CDR2 YFSETQ.

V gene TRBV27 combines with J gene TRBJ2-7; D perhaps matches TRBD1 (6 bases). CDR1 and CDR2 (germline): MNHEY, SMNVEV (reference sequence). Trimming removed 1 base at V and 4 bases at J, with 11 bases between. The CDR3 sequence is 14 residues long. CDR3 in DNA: TGTGCCAGCAGTTTATTGGACAGAGAGTACGAGCAGTACTTC. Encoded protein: CASSLLDREYEQYF.

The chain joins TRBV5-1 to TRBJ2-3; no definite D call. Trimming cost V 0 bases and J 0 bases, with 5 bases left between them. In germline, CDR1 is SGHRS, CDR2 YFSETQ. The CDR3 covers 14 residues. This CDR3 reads CASSLGESTDTQYF. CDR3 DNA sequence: TGCGCCAGCAGCTTGGGAGAGAGCACAGATACGCAGTATTTT.

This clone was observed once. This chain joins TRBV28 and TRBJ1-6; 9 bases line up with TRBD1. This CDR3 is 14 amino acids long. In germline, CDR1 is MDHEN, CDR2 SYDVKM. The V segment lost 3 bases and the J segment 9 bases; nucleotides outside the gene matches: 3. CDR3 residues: CASSFRDRVSPLHF. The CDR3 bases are TGTGCCAGCAGTTTCCGGGACAGGGTTTCACCCCTCCACTTT.

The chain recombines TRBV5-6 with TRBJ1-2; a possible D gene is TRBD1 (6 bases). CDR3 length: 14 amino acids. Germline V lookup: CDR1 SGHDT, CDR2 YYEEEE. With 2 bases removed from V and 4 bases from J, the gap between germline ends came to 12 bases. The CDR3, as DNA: TGTGCCAGCAGCTTAAACACAGGGTTCTATGGCTACACCTTC. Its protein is CASSLNTGFYGYTF.

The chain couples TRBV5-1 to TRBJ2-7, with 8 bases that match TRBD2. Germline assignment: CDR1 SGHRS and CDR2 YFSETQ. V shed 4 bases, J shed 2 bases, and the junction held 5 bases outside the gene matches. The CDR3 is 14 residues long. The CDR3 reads CASSVAGQTYEQYF. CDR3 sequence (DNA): TGCGCCAGCAGCGTAGCGGGACAAACCTACGAGCAGTACTTC.

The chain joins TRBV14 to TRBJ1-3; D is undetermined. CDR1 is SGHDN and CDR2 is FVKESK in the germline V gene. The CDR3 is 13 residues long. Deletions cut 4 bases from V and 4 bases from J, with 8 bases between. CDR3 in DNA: TGTGCCAGCAGCCCAATTAGCGGAAACACCATATATTTT. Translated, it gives CASSPISGNTIYF.

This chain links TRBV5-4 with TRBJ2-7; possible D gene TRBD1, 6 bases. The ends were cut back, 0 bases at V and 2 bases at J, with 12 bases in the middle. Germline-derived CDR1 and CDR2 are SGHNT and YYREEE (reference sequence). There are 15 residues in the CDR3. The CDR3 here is CASSLGTVSPYEQYF. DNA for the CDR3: TGTGCCAGCAGCTTGGGGACAGTCTCGCCCTACGAGCAGTACTTC.

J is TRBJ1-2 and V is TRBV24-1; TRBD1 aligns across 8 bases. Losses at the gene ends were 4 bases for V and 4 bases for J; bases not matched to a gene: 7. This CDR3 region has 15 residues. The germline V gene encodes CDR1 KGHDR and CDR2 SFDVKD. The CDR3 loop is CATSDPGQGIYGYTF. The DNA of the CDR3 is TGTGCCACCAGTGACCCAGGACAGGGAATCTATGGCTACACCTTC.

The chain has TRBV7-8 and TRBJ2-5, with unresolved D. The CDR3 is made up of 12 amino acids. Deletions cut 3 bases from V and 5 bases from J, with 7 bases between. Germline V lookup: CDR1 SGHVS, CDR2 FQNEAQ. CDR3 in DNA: TGTGCCAGCAGCTTCCTATCCGAGACCCAGTACTTC. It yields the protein CASSFLSETQYF.

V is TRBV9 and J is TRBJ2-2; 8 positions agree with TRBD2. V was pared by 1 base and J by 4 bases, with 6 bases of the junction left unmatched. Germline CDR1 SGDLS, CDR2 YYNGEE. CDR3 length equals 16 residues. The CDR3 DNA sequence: TGTGCCAGCAGCGTATCAGCGGGAGTCTCCACCGGGGAGCTGTTTTTT. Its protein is CASSVSAGVSTGELFF.

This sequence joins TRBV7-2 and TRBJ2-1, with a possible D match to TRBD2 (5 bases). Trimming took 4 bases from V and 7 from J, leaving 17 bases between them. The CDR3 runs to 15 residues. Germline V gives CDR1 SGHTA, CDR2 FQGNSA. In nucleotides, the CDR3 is TGTGCCAGCAGCTCACTGCGGGCTGCCGGGAATGAGCAGTTCTTC. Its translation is CASSSLRAAGNEQFF. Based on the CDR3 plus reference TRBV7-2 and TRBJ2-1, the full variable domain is GAGVSQSPSNKVTEKGKDVELRCDPISGHTALYWYRQSLGQGLEFLIYFQGNSAPDKSGLPSDRFSAERTGGSVSTLTIQRTQQEDSAVYLCASSSLRAAGNEQFFGPGTRLTVL.

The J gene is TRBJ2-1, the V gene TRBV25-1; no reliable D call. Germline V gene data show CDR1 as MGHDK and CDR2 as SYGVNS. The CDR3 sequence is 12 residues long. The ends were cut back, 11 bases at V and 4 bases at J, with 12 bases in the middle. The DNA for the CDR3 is TGTGCCTCCTCCCGCGCTTACAATGAGCAGTTCTTC. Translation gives CASSRAYNEQFF.

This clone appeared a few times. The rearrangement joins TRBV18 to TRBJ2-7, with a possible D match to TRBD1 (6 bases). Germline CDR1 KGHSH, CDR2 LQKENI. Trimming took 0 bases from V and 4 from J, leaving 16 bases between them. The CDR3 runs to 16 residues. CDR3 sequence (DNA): TGTGCCAGCTCACCACCAGGTACAGGGTCTCTTTACGAGCAGTACTTC. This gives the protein CASSPPGTGSLYEQYF.

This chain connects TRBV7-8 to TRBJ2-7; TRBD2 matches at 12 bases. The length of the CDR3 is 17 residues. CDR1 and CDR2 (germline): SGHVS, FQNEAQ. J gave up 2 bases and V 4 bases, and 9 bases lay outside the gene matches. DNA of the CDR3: TGTGCCAGCAGCTCCGGGGCGGGACTAGCGGGTACCTACGAGCAGTACTTC. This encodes CASSSGAGLAGTYEQYF.

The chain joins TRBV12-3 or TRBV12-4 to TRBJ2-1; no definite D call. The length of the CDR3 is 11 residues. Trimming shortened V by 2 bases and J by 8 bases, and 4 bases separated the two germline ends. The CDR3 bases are TGTGCCAGCAGTTTACAGGATGAGCAGTTCTTC. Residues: CASSLQDEQFF.

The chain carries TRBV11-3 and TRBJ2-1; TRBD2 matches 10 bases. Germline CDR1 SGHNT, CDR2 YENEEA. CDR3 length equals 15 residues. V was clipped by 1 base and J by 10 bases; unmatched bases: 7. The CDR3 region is CASSLALAGVGEQFF. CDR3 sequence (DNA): TGTGCCAGCAGCTTAGCCCTAGCGGGAGTCGGAGAGCAGTTCTTC.

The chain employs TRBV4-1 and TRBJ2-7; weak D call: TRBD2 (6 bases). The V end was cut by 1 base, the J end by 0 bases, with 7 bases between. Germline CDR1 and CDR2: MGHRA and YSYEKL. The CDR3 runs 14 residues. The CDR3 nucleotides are TGCGCCAGCAGCCAAGGGAGGGGCTCCTACGAGCAGTACTTC. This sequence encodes CASSQGRGSYEQYF.

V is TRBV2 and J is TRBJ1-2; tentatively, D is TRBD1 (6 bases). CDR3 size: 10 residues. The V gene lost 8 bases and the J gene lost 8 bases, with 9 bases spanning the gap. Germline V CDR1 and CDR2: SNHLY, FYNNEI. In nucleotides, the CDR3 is TGTGCCAGCGCCGGACAGGGCTACACCTTC. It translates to CASAGQGYTF.

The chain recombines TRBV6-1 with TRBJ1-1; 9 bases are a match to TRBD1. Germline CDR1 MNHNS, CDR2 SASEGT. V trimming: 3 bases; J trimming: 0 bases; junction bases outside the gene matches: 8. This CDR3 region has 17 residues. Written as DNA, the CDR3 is TGTGCCAGCAGTGACACCGGGACAGGGTGGATGAACACTGAAGCTTTCTTT. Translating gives CASSDTGTGWMNTEAFF.

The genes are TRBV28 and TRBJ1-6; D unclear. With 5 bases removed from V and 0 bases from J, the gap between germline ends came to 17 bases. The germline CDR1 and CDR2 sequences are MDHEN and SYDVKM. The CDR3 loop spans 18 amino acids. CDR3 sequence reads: CASSRGRAGSSYNSPLHF. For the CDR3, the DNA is TGTGCCAGCAGTCGTGGTCGGGCGGGGAGCTCCTATAATTCACCCCTCCACTTT.

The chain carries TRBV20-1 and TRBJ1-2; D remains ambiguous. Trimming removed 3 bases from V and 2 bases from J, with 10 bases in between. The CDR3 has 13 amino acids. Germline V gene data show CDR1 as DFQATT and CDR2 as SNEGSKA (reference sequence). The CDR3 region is CSASGLENYGYTF. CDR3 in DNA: TGCAGTGCTAGTGGTTTAGAGAACTATGGCTACACCTTC.

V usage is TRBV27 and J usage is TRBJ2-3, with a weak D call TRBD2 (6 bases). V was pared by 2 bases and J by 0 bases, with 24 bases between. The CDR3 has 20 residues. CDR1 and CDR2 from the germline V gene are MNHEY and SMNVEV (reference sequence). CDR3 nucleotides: TGTGCCAGCAGTTTAAAGCGACGCGGGATGATGACGTCTAGCACAGATACGCAGTATTTT. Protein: CASSLKRRGMMTSSTDTQYF.